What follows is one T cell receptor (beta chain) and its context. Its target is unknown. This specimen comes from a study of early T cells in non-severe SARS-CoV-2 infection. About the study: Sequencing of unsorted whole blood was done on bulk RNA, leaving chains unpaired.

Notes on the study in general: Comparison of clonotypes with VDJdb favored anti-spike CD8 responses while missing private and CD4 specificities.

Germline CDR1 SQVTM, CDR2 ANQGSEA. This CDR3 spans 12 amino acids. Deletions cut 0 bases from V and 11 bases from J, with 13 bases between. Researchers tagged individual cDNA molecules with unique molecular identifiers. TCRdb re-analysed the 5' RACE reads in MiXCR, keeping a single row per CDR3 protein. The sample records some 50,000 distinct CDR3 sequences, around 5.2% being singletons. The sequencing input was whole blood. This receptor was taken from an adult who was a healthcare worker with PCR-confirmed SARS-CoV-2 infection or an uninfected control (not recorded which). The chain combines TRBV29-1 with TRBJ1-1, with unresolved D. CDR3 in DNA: TGCAGCGTTGAAGATCCCGAGCCCGAGGCTTTCTTT. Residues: CSVEDPEPEAFF.